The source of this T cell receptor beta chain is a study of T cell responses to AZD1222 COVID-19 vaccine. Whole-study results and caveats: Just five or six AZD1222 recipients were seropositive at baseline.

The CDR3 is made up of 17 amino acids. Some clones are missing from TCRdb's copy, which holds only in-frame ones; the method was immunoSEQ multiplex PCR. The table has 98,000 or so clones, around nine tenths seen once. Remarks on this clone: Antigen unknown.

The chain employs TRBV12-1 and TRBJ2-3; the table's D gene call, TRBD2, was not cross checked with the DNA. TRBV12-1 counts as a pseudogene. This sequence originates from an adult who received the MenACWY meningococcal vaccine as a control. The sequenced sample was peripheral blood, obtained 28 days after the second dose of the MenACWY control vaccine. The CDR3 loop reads CASSRPRLVNSTDTQYF. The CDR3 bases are TGTGCCAGCAGCCGCCCCCGACTAGTTAACAGCACAGATACGCAGTATTTT.